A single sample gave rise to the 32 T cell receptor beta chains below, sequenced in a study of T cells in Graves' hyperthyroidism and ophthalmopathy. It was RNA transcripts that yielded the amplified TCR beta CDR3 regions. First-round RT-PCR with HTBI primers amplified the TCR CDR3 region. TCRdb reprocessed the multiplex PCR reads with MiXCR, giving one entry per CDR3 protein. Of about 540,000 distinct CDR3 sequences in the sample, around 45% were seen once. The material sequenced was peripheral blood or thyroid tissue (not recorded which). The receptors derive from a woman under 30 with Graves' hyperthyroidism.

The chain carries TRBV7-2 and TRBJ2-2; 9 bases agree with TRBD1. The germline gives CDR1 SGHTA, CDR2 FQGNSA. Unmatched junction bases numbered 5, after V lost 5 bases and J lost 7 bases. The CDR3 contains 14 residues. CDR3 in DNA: TGTGCCAGCAGCACACAGGGGGCTCTCGGGGAGCTGTTTTTT. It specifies CASSTQGALGELFF.

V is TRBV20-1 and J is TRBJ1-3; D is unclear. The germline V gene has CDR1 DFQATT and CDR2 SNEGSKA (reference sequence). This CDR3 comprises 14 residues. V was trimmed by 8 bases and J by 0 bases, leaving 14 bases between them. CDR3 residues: CSTRSSGSGNTIYF. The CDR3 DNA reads TGCAGTACTCGGAGCTCGGGCTCTGGAAACACCATATATTTT.

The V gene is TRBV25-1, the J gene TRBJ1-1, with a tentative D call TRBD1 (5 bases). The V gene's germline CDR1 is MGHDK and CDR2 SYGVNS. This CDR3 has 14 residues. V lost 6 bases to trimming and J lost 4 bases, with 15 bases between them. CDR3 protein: CASRDLSGGTEAFF. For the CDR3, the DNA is TGTGCCAGCAGAGATCTAAGCGGGGGCACTGAAGCTTTCTTT. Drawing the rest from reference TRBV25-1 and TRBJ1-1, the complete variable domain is EADIYQTPRYLVIGTGKKITLECSQTMGHDKMYWYQQDPGMELHLIHYSYGVNSTEKGDLSSESTVSRIRTEHFPLTLESARPSHTSQYLCASRDLSGGTEAFFGQGTRLTVV.

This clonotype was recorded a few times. CDR3: CASSLAGLAGYQETQYF. The CDR3 DNA reads TGTGCCAGCAGTTTGGCAGGGCTAGCGGGGTACCAAGAGACCCAGTACTTC. V usage is TRBV12-3 or TRBV12-4 and J usage is TRBJ2-5; TRBD2 matches 9 bases. Trimming took 3 bases from V and 0 from J; bases not matched to a gene: 8. The CDR3 runs to 17 residues.

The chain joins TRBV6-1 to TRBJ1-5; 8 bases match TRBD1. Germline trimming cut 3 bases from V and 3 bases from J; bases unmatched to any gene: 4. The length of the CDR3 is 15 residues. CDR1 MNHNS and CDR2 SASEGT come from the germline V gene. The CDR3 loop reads CASSEQGALNQPQHF. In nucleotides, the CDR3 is TGTGCCAGCAGTGAGCAGGGGGCCCTCAATCAGCCCCAGCATTTT.

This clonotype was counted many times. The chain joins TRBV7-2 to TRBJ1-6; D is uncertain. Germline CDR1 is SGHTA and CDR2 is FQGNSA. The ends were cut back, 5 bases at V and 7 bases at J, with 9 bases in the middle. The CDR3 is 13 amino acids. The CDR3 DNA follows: TGTGCCAGCAGCGGGGATGGCAATTCACCCCTCCACTTT. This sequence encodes CASSGDGNSPLHF.

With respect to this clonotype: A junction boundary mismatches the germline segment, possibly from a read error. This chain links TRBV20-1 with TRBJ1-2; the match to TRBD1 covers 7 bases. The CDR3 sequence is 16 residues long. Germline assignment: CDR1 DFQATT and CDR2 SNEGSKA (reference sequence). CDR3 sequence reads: CSVRDHVTEGAYGYTF. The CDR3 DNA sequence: TGCAGTGTTAGAGATCACGTAACCGAGGGGGCGTATGGCTACACCTTC.

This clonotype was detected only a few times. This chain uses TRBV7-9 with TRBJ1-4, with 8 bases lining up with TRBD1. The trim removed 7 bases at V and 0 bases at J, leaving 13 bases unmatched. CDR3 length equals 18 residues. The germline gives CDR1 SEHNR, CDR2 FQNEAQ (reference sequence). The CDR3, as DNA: TGTGCCAGCAAGACAACCGGGACAGGAGTTGCAACTAATGAAAAACTGTTTTTT. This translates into CASKTTGTGVATNEKLFF. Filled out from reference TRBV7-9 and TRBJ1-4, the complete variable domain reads DTGVSQNPRHKITKRGQNVTFRCDPISEHNRLYWYRQTLGQGPEFLTYFQNEAQLEKSRLLSDRFSAERPKGSFSTLEIQRTEQGDSAMYLCASKTTGTGVATNEKLFFGSGTQLSVL.

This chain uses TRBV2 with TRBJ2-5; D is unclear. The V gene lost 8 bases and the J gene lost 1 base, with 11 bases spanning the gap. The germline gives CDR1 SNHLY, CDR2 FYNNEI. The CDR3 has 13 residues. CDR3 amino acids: CASGYLGQETQYF. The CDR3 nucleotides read TGTGCCAGCGGGTACCTAGGCCAAGAGACCCAGTACTTC.

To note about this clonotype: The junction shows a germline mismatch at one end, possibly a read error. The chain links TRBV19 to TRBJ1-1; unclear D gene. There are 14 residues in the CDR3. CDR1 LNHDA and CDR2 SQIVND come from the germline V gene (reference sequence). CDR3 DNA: TGCGCCAGCAGCTTGGCCAGCCGGTGGACTGAAGCTTTCTTT. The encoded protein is CASSLASRWTEAFF.

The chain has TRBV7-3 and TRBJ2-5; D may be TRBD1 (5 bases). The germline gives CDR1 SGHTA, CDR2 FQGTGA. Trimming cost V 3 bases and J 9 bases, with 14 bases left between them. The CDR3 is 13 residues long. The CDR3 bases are TGTGCCAGCAGCTTCAACAGGTATCAGCCCCAGTACTTC. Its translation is CASSFNRYQPQYF.

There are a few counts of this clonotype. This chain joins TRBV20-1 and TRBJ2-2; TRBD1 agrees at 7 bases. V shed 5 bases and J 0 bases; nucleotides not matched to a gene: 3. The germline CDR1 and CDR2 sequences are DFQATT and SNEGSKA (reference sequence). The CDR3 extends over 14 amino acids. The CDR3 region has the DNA TGCAGTGCTCGGACAGGCACGAACACCGGGGAGCTGTTTTTT. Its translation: CSARTGTNTGELFF.

In DNA, the CDR3 is TGTGCCAGTAGTATAAGCGGGAGACGCGAGCAGTACTTC. Its translation: CASSISGRREQYF. This sequence joins TRBV19 and TRBJ2-7; TRBD2 agrees at 8 bases. The V and J ends lost 2 bases and 6 bases, in that order; junction bases with no gene match: 3. Per germline, CDR1 LNHDA and CDR2 SQIVND (reference sequence). The CDR3 covers 13 residues.

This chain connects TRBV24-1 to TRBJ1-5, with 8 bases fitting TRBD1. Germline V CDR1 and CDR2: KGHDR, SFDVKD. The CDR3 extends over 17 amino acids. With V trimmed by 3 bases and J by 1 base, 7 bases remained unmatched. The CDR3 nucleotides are TGTGCCACCAGTGATGACCCAGGGGGCTCGAGCAATCAGCCCCAGCATTTT. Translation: CATSDDPGGSSNQPQHF.

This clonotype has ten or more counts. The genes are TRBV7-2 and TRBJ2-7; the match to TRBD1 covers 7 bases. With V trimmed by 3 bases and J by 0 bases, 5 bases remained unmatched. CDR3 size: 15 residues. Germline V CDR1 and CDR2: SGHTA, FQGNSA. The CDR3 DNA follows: TGTGCCAGCAGCTTGCACCGGGACAGCTCCTACGAGCAGTACTTC. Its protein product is CASSLHRDSSYEQYF.

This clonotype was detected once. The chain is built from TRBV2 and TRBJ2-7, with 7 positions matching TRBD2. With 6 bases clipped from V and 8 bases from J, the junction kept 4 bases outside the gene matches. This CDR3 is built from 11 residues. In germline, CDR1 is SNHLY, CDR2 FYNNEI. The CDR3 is CASSGTTKQYF. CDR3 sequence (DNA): TGTGCCAGCAGCGGGACTACCAAGCAGTACTTC.

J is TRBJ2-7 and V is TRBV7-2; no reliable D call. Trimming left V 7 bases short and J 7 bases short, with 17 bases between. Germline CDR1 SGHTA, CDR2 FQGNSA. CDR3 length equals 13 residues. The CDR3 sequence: CASTGQFTGEQYF. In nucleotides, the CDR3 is TGTGCCAGCACCGGCCAATTCACCGGGGAGCAGTACTTC.

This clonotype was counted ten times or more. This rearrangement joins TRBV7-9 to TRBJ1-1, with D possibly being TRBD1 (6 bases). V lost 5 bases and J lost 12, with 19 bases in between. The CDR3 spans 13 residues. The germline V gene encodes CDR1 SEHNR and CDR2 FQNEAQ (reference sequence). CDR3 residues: CASSEGGTLASFF. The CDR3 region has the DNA TGTGCCAGCAGCGAAGGGGGAACACTGGCCTCTTTCTTT.

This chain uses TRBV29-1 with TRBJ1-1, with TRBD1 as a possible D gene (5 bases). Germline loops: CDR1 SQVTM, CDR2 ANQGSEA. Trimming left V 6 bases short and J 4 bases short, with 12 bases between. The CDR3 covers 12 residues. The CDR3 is CSVVAGGTEAFF. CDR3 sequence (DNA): TGCAGCGTGGTGGCGGGGGGCACTGAAGCTTTCTTT.

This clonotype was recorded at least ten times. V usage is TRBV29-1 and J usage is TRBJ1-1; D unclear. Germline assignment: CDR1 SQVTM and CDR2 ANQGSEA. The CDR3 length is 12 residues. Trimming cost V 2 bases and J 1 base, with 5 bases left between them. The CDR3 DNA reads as TGCAGCGTTGAATCTCCGAACACTGAAGCTTTCTTT. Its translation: CSVESPNTEAFF.

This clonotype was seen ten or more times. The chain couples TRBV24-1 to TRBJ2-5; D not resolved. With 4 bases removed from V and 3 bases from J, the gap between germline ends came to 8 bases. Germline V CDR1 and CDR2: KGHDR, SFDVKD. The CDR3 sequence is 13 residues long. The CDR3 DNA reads TGTGCCACCAGTGACGCGTATGAAGAGACCCAGTACTTC. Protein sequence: CATSDAYEETQYF.

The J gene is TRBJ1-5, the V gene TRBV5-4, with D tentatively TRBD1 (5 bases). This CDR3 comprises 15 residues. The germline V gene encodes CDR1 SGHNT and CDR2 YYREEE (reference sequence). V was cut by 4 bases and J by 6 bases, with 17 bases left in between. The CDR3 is CASSQSSSGGQPQHF. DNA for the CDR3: TGTGCCAGCAGCCAGTCTTCCTCTGGGGGTCAGCCCCAGCATTTT.

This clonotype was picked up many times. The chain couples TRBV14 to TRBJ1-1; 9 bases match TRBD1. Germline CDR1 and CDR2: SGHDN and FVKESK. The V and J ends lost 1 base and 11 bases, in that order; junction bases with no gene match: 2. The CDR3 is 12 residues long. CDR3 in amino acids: CASSQVDRGAFF. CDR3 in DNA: TGTGCCAGCAGCCAAGTCGACAGGGGGGCTTTCTTT.

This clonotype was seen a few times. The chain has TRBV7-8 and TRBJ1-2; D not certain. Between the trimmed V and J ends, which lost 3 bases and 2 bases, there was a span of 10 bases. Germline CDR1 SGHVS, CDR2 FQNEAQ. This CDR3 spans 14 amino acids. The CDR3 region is CASSFRQTNYGYTF. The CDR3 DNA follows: TGTGCCAGCAGCTTTAGGCAGACCAACTATGGCTACACCTTC.

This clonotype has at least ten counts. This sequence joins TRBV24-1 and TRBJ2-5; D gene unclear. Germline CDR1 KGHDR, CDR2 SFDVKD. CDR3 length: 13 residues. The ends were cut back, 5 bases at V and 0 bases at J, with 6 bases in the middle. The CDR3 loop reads CATSAEYQETQYF. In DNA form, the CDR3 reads TGTGCCACCAGTGCCGAGTACCAAGAGACCCAGTACTTC.

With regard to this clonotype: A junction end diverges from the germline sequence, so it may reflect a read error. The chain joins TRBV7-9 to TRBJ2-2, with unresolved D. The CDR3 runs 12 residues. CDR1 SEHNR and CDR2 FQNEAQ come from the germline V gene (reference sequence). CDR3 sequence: CASSLVTRELFF. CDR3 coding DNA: TGTGCCAGCAGCTTAGTCACCCGGGAGCTGTTTTTT.

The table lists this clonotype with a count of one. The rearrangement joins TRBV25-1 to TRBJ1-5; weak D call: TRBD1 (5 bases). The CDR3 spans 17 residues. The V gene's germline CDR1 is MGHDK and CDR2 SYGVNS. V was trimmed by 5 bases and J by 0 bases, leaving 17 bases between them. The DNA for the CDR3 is TGTGCCAGCAGTCCCAGTCAGGGCTACTATAGCAATCAGCCCCAGCATTTT. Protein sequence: CASSPSQGYYSNQPQHF.

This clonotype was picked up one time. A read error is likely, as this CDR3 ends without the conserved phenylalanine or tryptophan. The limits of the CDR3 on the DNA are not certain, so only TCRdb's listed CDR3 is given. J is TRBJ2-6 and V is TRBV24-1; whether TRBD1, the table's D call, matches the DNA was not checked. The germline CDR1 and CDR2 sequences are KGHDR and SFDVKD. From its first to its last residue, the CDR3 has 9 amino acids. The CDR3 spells CATSRTKTS.

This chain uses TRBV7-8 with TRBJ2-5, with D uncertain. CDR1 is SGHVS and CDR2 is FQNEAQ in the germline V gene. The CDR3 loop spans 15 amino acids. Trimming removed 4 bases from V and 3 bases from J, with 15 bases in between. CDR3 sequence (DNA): TGTGCCAGCAGCTCCTACAGTCTTCAGGAAGAGACCCAGTACTTC. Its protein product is CASSSYSLQEETQYF.

CDR3 nucleotides: TGTGCCAGCAGCCTCCACCGAGGCTATGGCTACACCTTC. Amino acid sequence: CASSLHRGYGYTF. The J gene is TRBJ1-2, the V gene TRBV7-3; D not certain. The CDR3 has 13 residues. Trimming removed 5 bases at V and 4 bases at J, with 11 bases between. Germline V gene data show CDR1 as SGHTA and CDR2 as FQGTGA.

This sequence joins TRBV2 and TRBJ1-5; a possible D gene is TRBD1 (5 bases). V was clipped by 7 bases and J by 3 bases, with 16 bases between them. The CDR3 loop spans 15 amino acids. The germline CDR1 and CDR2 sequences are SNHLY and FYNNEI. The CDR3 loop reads CASTLHHRINQPQHF. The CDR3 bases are TGTGCCAGCACCTTACATCACAGGATCAATCAGCCCCAGCATTTT.

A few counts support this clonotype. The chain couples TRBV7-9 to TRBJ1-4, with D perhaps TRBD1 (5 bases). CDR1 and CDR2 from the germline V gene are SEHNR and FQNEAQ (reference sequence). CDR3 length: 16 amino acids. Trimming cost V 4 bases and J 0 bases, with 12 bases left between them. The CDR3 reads CASSSGRASTNEKLFF. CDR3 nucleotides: TGTGCCAGCAGCTCGGGACGGGCTTCAACTAATGAAAAACTGTTTTTT.